This T cell receptor (beta chain) was observed in a study of cytomegalovirus exposure and HLA in healthy donors. There are 15 residues in the CDR3. Per germline, CDR1 ENHRY and CDR2 SYGVKD. The PCR used 60 Vbeta and 13 Jbeta primers. The repertoire was sequenced with immunoSEQ multiplex PCR; TCRdb's copy has only in-frame clones and lacks some. There are under 200,000 clones in the sample; over 75% occur only once, and 1.5% to 2% lies in the top ten. Points on this clone: Its antigen is undetermined. The germline gene is not matched at one end of the junction; a read error may be the cause. This CDR3 is also generated by other DNA sequences in the sample.

The study's findings and limits: Fewer N-insertions than the approximately 700-donor mean were reportedly shown by an Asian-associated ancestry cluster in a later analysis. Many donors shared some public TCRs, even though most TCR sequences were rare.

Sequencing was performed on PBMCs. This rearrangement joins TRBV10-3 to TRBJ1-5; D perhaps matches TRBD1 (5 bases). This TCR was recovered from a woman aged 18-29 years in good health and CMV-seronegative. CDR3: CAISERGGADQPQHF. In nucleotides, the CDR3 is TGTGCTATCAGTGAGCGTGGCGGGGCCGATCAGCCCCAGCATTTT.